The 25 T cell receptor beta chains listed next were all sequenced from one sample in a study of blood T cell repertoires in COVID-19. Repertoires were generated with immunoSEQ multiplex PCR, while TCRdb's copy carries only in-frame clones and drops some. The profile shows about 50,000 clones, around 73% of them singletons. Sequenced sample: PBMCs or T cells enriched from blood (not recorded which). The origin of the receptors is a woman in her fifties or sixties with acute COVID-19.

This clone was detected once. This rearrangement joins TRBV11-2 to TRBJ1-2; 10 positions match TRBD1. The CDR3 loop spans 16 amino acids. V trimming: 5 bases; J trimming: 2 bases; junction bases outside the gene matches: 8. Germline V gene sequence: CDR1 SGHAT, CDR2 FQNNGV. Written as DNA, the CDR3 is TGTGCCAGCAGCGCCATTAGACAGGGGGCCAACTATGGCTACACCTTC. It is translated as CASSAIRQGANYGYTF.

V and J are TRBV5-8 and TRBJ1-5; 8 bases fit TRBD1. This CDR3 has 16 amino acids. Trimming removed 4 bases from V and 6 bases from J; junction bases left unmatched: 12. Looked up from germline, CDR1 is SGHTS and CDR2 is YDEGEE. CDR3 bases: TGTGCCAGCAGCGGAAGGACAGGGATGAGATCTCAGCCCCAGCATTTT. Translation gives CASSGRTGMRSQPQHF.

This chain joins TRBV2 and TRBJ2-5; TRBD1 is a possible D gene (8 bases). Trimming shortened V by 7 bases and J by 5 bases, and 14 bases separated the two germline ends. The CDR3 loop spans 13 amino acids. The germline CDR1 and CDR2 sequences are SNHLY and FYNNEI. For the CDR3, the DNA is TGTGCCAGCAACAGGGGGGGTCCGGAGACCCAGTACTTC. It translates to CASNRGGPETQYF. Full variable domain (rest looked up from reference TRBV2 and TRBJ2-5): EPEVTQTPSHQVTQMGQEVILRCVPISNHLYFYWYRQILGQKVEFLVSFYNNEISEKSEIFDDQFSVERPDGSNFTLKIRSTKLEDSAMYFCASNRGGPETQYFGPGTRLLVL.

The V gene is TRBV25-1, the J gene TRBJ2-1; 8 bases line up with TRBD2. Germline CDR1 and CDR2: MGHDK and SYGVNS. This CDR3 region has 16 residues. Trimming removed 5 bases from V and 3 bases from J; junction bases left unmatched: 9. DNA for the CDR3: TGTGCCAGCAGTCCATGGACTAGCTCCTACTACAATGAGCAGTTCTTC. Translation gives CASSPWTSSYYNEQFF.

The V gene is TRBV6-1, the J gene TRBJ1-2; D might be TRBD1 (6 bases). This CDR3 has 12 amino acids. Germline loops: CDR1 MNHNS, CDR2 SASEGT. V was trimmed by 2 bases and J by 6 bases, leaving 7 bases between them. CDR3 nucleotide sequence: TGTGCCAGCAGTGAAAACAGGGATGGCTACACCTTC. Protein: CASSENRDGYTF.

Notes on this clone: Other nucleotide sequences from this sample produce the same CDR3. The chain employs TRBV28 and TRBJ1-2; no definite D call. CDR3 length equals 12 residues. Germline CDR1 is MDHEN and CDR2 is SYDVKM. With 2 bases removed from V and 5 bases from J, the gap between germline ends came to 6 bases. CDR3: CASSLQNYGYTF. The CDR3 DNA sequence: TGTGCCAGCAGTTTACAAAATTATGGCTACACCTTC.

CDR3 bases: TGTGCCAGCTCACCTAGACAGGGGGACGAGACCCAGTACTTC. Translation: CASSPRQGDETQYF. The chain recombines TRBV18 with TRBJ2-5; 9 bases are a match to TRBD1. The germline CDR1 and CDR2 sequences are KGHSH and LQKENI. CDR3 length: 14 amino acids. V shed 3 bases and J 5 bases; nucleotides not matched to a gene: 4.

This chain links TRBV6-6 with TRBJ2-7, with a weak D call TRBD2 (5 bases). V was clipped by 6 bases and J by 5 bases, with 20 bases between them. The CDR3 is made up of 15 amino acids. In germline, CDR1 is MNHNY, CDR2 SVGAGI (reference sequence). The CDR3 DNA reads as TGTGCCAGCAGGGTTGTTAGCCGGGGTTTCGACGAGCAGTACTTC. It is translated as CASRVVSRGFDEQYF.

The chain employs TRBV6-5 and TRBJ2-2; 9 bases map to TRBD2. Germline V gene data show CDR1 as MNHEY and CDR2 as SVGAGI. CDR3 length: 16 amino acids. V lost 2 bases, J lost 6 bases, and 7 bases stayed unmatched. CDR3 in amino acids: CASSYTRGGLAGELFF. The CDR3 coding sequence is TGTGCCAGCAGTTACACGCGGGGGGGCCTGGCCGGGGAGCTGTTTTTT.

The genes are TRBV12-5 and TRBJ2-1; 10 nucleotides line up with TRBD2. V lost 5 bases and J lost 2; bases outside the gene matches: 6. Germline V gives CDR1 LGHNT, CDR2 FRNRAP. The CDR3 extends over 16 amino acids. The CDR3 sequence: CASGTPSGGPYNEQFF. DNA for the CDR3: TGTGCTAGTGGTACCCCTAGCGGGGGACCCTACAATGAGCAGTTCTTC.

This rearrangement joins TRBV5-6 to TRBJ2-1, with D perhaps TRBD2 (5 bases). This CDR3 spans 14 amino acids. Germline V gives CDR1 SGHDT, CDR2 YYEEEE. V lost 4 bases and J lost 0, with 8 bases in between. The CDR3 loop reads CASSPAVSYNEQFF. CDR3 sequence (DNA): TGTGCCAGCAGCCCAGCGGTCTCCTACAATGAGCAGTTCTTC.

This sequence joins TRBV2 and TRBJ2-1; D is perhaps TRBD1 (5 bases). The CDR3 is 12 amino acids. The germline CDR1 and CDR2 sequences are SNHLY and FYNNEI. V lost 6 bases to trimming and J lost 10 bases, with 13 bases between them. The CDR3 sequence: CASRKGIGEQFF. CDR3 nucleotides: TGTGCCAGCAGGAAGGGGATCGGGGAGCAGTTCTTC.

This clone has a single count. The DNA of the CDR3 is TGCGCCAGCAGCTTGGCCTTGCAGAACTATGGCTACACCTTC. Translation gives CASSLALQNYGYTF. V usage is TRBV5-1 and J usage is TRBJ1-2; D is unresolved. The CDR3 is 14 amino acids. V lost 0 bases and J 2 bases, leaving 8 bases between the germline ends. Germline CDR1 and CDR2: SGHRS and YFSETQ.

The chain carries TRBV6-4 and TRBJ1-2; D remains unclear. With 6 bases removed from V and 7 bases from J, the gap between germline ends came to 15 bases. The CDR3 is 13 residues long. The germline V gene has CDR1 MRHNA and CDR2 SNTAGT. The CDR3: CASRDGFRGGYTF. CDR3 bases: TGTGCCAGCAGGGACGGGTTCCGGGGTGGCTACACCTTC.

This clone was picked up one time. V gene TRBV18 combines with J gene TRBJ1-2; D unresolved. Trimming pared 5 bases from V and 0 bases from J, leaving 10 bases between. The length of the CDR3 is 14 residues. Germline CDR1 and CDR2: KGHSH and LQKENI. The CDR3 is CASSYGVANYGYTF. The CDR3 DNA reads TGTGCCAGCTCATACGGGGTAGCTAACTATGGCTACACCTTC.

J is TRBJ2-5 and V is TRBV5-6; D may be TRBD1 (5 bases). CDR1 is SGHDT and CDR2 is YYEEEE in the germline V gene. V dropped 4 bases and J dropped 3 bases, with 10 bases sitting between them. The CDR3 is 13 amino acids. In DNA, the CDR3 is TGTGCCAGCAGCGCAAGGGGTAAAGAGACCCAGTACTTC. Its protein is CASSARGKETQYF. Together with reference TRBV5-6 and TRBJ2-5, the CDR3 gives the full variable domain: DAGVTQSPTHLIKTRGQQVTLRCSPKSGHDTVSWYQQALGQGPQFIFQYYEEEERQRGNFPDRFSGHQFPNYSSELNVNALLLGDSALYLCASSARGKETQYFGPGTRLLVL.

This chain connects TRBV2 to TRBJ2-7; D is perhaps TRBD2 (6 bases). Germline-derived CDR1 and CDR2 are SNHLY and FYNNEI. The germline V and J ends were trimmed by 2 bases and 12 bases, with 32 bases remaining between them. There are 18 residues in the CDR3. CDR3 sequence (DNA): TGTGCCAGCAGTGAAAGGAGGGGAGACAGCAATATCAAATCTAGGTTGTACTTC. Its protein is CASSERRGDSNIKSRLYF.

This chain uses TRBV7-8 with TRBJ1-1; a possible D gene is TRBD1 (6 bases). V was pared by 3 bases and J by 2 bases, with 13 bases between. The CDR3 has 15 residues. CDR1 and CDR2 from the germline V gene are SGHVS and FQNEAQ. Here the CDR3 reads CASSFTRTANTEAFF. The CDR3 nucleotides are TGTGCCAGCAGCTTCACCAGGACAGCTAACACTGAAGCTTTCTTT.

V and J are TRBV4-1 and TRBJ2-2, with TRBD1 identical over 9 bases. The CDR3 length is 20 residues. Trimming removed 4 bases from V and 3 bases from J; junction bases left unmatched: 18. Germline V gives CDR1 MGHRA, CDR2 YSYEKL. CDR3 sequence reads: CASSRGQGFSVRGYTGELFF. In DNA, the CDR3 is TGCGCCAGCAGCCGGGGACAGGGTTTTTCGGTCCGCGGTTACACCGGGGAGCTGTTTTTT.

The J gene is TRBJ1-1, the V gene TRBV7-8; TRBD1 is a possible D gene (5 bases). Germline V lookup: CDR1 SGHVS, CDR2 FQNEAQ. V was trimmed by 4 bases and J by 2 bases, leaving 17 bases between them. The CDR3 length is 16 residues. CDR3 DNA: TGTGCCAGCAGCTCCGACAGACCCTCTGCAAACACTGAAGCTTTCTTT. It is translated as CASSSDRPSANTEAFF.

This clone turned up a few times. V and J are TRBV12-3 or TRBV12-4 and TRBJ1-2; TRBD1 agrees at 7 bases. With 6 bases clipped from V and 4 bases from J, the junction kept 5 bases outside the gene matches. This CDR3 has 13 residues. The CDR3 DNA reads as TGTGCCAGCAGGGGACAGAACACCTATGGCTACACCTTC. This codes for CASRGQNTYGYTF.

V usage is TRBV6-5 and J usage is TRBJ1-2; TRBD1 is a possible D gene (5 bases). The germline CDR1 and CDR2 sequences are MNHEY and SVGAGI. With 9 bases removed from V and 2 bases from J, the gap between germline ends came to 19 bases. The CDR3 extends over 15 amino acids. The CDR3 region has the DNA TGTGCCAGTGGGGACCGGGGGGACCCGAACTATGGCTACACCTTC. The encoded protein is CASGDRGDPNYGYTF.

V and J are TRBV9 and TRBJ1-3; D unresolved. Trimming pared 3 bases from V and 0 bases from J, leaving 19 bases between. The germline CDR1 and CDR2 sequences are SGDLS and YYNGEE. There are 18 residues in the CDR3. The CDR3 region is CASSAPVGSVRSGNTIYF. As DNA, the CDR3 is TGTGCCAGCAGCGCCCCAGTTGGTTCCGTCCGCTCTGGAAACACCATATATTTT.

J is TRBJ2-7 and V is TRBV6-5, with a possible D match to TRBD2 (6 bases). Germline values: CDR1 MNHEY, CDR2 SVGAGI. V was cut by 11 bases and J by 3 bases, with 11 bases left in between. This CDR3 comprises 11 residues. Here the CDR3 reads CASGGSYEQYF. CDR3 coding DNA: TGTGCCTCCGGGGGTAGCTACGAGCAGTACTTC.

Only a few counts were recorded for this clone. The chain carries TRBV7-3 and TRBJ2-7; possible D gene TRBD1, 6 bases. Germline CDR1 reads SGHTA; CDR2 reads FQGTGA. CDR3 length: 13 residues. V lost 5 bases to trimming and J lost 6 bases, with 14 bases between them. CDR3 in DNA: TGTGCCAGCAGCCGCAAGCAGGGGTCCGAGCAGTACTTC. Protein product: CASSRKQGSEQYF.